The entry below describes one T cell receptor beta chain. This table comes from immunoSEQ multiplex PCR, and its TCRdb copy is limited to in-frame clones, with some not included. The data hold some 170,000 clones, with approximately 94% observed a single time. V dropped 5 bases and J dropped 6 bases, with 8 bases sitting between them. The CDR3 loop spans 12 amino acids. Germline assignment: CDR1 GTSNPN and CDR2 SVGIG (reference sequence). This entry comes from a study of control samples from healthy donors and cancer patients. The source of this sequence is a man aged 60-69 years with colorectal cancer. The chain uses TRBV30 and TRBJ1-6; D is undetermined. Sequencing used PBMCs. In DNA, the CDR3 is TGTGCCTGGCAGGAGACTAATTCACCCCTCCACTTT. This translates into CAWQETNSPLHF.